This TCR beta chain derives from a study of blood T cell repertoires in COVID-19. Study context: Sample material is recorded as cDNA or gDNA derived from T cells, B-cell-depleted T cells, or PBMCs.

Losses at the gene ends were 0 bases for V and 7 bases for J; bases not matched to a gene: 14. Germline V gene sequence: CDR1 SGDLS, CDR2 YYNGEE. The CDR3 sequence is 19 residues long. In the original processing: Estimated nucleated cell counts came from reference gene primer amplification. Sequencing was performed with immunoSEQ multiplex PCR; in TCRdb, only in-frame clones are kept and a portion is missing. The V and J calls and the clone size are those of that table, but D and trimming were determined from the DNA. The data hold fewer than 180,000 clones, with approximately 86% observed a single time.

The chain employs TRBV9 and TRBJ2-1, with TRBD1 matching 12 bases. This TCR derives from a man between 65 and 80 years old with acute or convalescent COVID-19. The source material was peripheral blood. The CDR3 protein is CASSVDQWGTGGVRNEQFF. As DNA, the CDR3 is TGTGCCAGCAGCGTAGATCAATGGGGGACAGGGGGCGTGAGAAATGAGCAGTTCTTC.